Presented here are 28 T cell receptor beta chains from one specimen sequenced in a study of tumor-infiltrating lymphocytes in primary liver carcinoma. The researchers produced TCR beta cDNA from 500 ng total RNA with a constant-region primer. Employing slightly modified ARM-PCR, three nested multiplex PCR rounds were run, and these gave rise to the TCR beta libraries. Forward primers for TRBV1-TRBV30 and a C-beta reverse primer served the first two PCR rounds, at 10 cycles each. A single record per CDR3 protein comes from TCRdb applying MiXCR to the multiplex PCR reads. This sample carries some 180,000 distinct CDR3 sequences, 60% of them seen once, and the ten largest clones take 70% to 80%. Germline DNA was extracted too, while blood RNA derived from unsorted whole blood. Material for sequencing was peripheral blood. All receptors come from a man aged 40-49 years with primary liver carcinoma and hepatitis B virus infection.

A remark on this clonotype: One end of the junction varies from germline; a read error may be responsible. J is TRBJ2-1 and V is TRBV13; 13 nucleotides align to TRBD2. Germline values: CDR1 PRHDT, CDR2 FYEKMQ (reference sequence). This CDR3 region has 21 residues. CDR3 region: CASSLAGGRTSGSGAYNEQFF. In nucleotides, the CDR3 is TGTGCCAGCAGCTTAGCCGGGGGGCGGACTAGCGGGAGCGGGGCCTACAACGAGCAGTTCTTC.

J is TRBJ2-3 and V is TRBV5-6; the D gene could be TRBD1 or TRBD2 (5 bases each). The germline V gene encodes CDR1 SGHDT and CDR2 YYEEEE. The V end lost 5 bases, the J end lost 2 bases, and 15 bases lay between the germline ends. The CDR3 extends over 15 amino acids. CDR3 region: CASSHLAGATDTQYF. DNA for the CDR3: TGTGCCAGCAGTCACCTGGCCGGGGCCACAGATACGCAGTATTTT. Full variable domain (remainder filled in from reference TRBV5-6 and TRBJ2-3): DAGVTQSPTHLIKTRGQQVTLRCSPKSGHDTVSWYQQALGQGPQFIFQYYEEEERQRGNFPDRFSGHQFPNYSSELNVNALLLGDSALYLCASSHLAGATDTQYFGPGTRLTVL.

Concerning this clonotype itself: A read error is likely, as this CDR3 ends without the conserved phenylalanine or tryptophan. The chain combines TRBV5-8 with TRBJ2-7; 9 positions agree with TRBD1. The CDR3 extends over 14 amino acids. Trimming removed 1 base from V and 8 bases from J; junction bases left unmatched: 7. Germline CDR1 reads SGHTS; CDR2 reads YDEGEE. The CDR3 DNA reads as TGTGCCAGCAGCTTGAGGACAGGGGAGGGCCAGCAGTACTCC. Translation: CASSLRTGEGQQYS.

This clonotype was observed once. This may stem from a read error, because a much larger clone lies one nucleotide away. V usage is TRBV11-2 and J usage is TRBJ1-2; 9 nucleotides align to TRBD1. CDR1 is SGHAT and CDR2 is FQNNGV in the germline V gene. The V gene end was trimmed by 3 bases and the J gene end by 7 bases; junction bases not matched to a gene: 3. The CDR3 is 13 amino acids. CDR3: CASSFRTGVGYTF. The CDR3, as DNA: TGTGCCAGCAGCTTTCGGACAGGGGTTGGCTACACCTTC.

About this clonotype: One junction end does not reproduce the germline sequence, and a read error may be involved. This sequence joins TRBV11-2 and TRBJ2-3, with D possibly matching TRBD1 (6 bases). Germline-derived CDR1 and CDR2 are SGHAT and FQNNGV. The CDR3 is 14 amino acids. The chain's CDR3 is CTSSFTGNTDTRYF. The CDR3 DNA reads TGTACCAGCAGCTTTACAGGGAACACAGATACGCGGTATTTT.

This sequence joins TRBV11-2 and TRBJ2-3, with D unresolved. There are 13 residues in the CDR3. The ends were cut back, 8 bases at V and 5 bases at J, with 14 bases in the middle. Germline assignment: CDR1 SGHAT and CDR2 FQNNGV. CDR3 bases: TGTGCCAGCTTAGTAGAGTGGGGAGATACGCAGTATTTT. Amino acid sequence: CASLVEWGDTQYF.

J is TRBJ2-1 and V is TRBV2; D may match TRBD1 or TRBD2 (6 bases each). This CDR3 has 21 amino acids. CDR1 is SNHLY and CDR2 is FYNNEI in the germline V gene. V lost 4 bases to trimming and J lost 4 bases, with 32 bases between them. CDR3 DNA sequence: TGTGCCAGCAGTGGAGGATGGGTGGGGGCTAGCGCGAGGGCCACTTACAATGAGCAGTTCTTC. Its protein product is CASSGGWVGASARATYNEQFF.

This clonotype was found a few times. The chain combines TRBV6-1 with TRBJ2-1; a weak D match, TRBD1 (6 bases). The CDR3 spans 16 residues. Germline V gene data show CDR1 as MNHNS and CDR2 as SASEGT. V was shortened by 0 bases and J by 7 bases, with 16 bases between the two germline ends. This chain's CDR3 is CASSEAKGGRLNEQFF. CDR3 sequence (DNA): TGTGCCAGCAGTGAAGCGAAAGGGGGACGACTTAATGAGCAGTTCTTC.

The chain carries TRBV5-1 and TRBJ2-7; 10 nucleotides match TRBD1. The CDR3 runs 15 residues. Per germline, CDR1 SGHRS and CDR2 YFSETQ. Germline trimming cut 4 bases from V and 5 bases from J; bases unmatched to any gene: 9. The CDR3 region is CASSPSGTGVDEQYF. CDR3 sequence (DNA): TGCGCCAGCAGCCCGAGCGGGACAGGGGTCGACGAGCAGTACTTC. Together with reference TRBV5-1 and TRBJ2-7, the CDR3 gives the full variable domain: KAGVTQTPRYLIKTRGQQVTLSCSPISGHRSVSWYQQTPGQGLQFLFEYFSETQRNKGNFPGRFSGRQFSNSRSEMNVSTLELGDSALYLCASSPSGTGVDEQYFGPGTRLTVT.

Worth noting for this clonotype: With a much larger clone just one base away, this may be a read error. The J gene is TRBJ1-3, the V gene TRBV11-2, with D possibly matching TRBD1 (6 bases). Per the germline V gene, CDR1 is SGHAT and CDR2 is FQNNGV. The CDR3 contains 15 residues. V lost 4 bases and J lost 3, with 13 bases in between. The CDR3 region is CASSSHREFGNTIYF. DNA for the CDR3: TGTGCCAGCAGCTCGCACAGGGAGTTTGGAAACACCATATATTTT.

As for this clonotype: A read error may account for a junction end that differs from germline. The chain is built from TRBV6-1 and TRBJ2-1; D unclear. The CDR3 runs to 13 residues. CDR1 MNHNS and CDR2 SASEGT come from the germline V gene. The CDR3 reads CAISEEMDDEQFF. For the CDR3, the DNA is TGTGCCATCAGTGAAGAAATGGACGATGAGCAGTTCTTC.

The rearrangement joins TRBV5-1 to TRBJ1-1; TRBD1 might be the D (6 bases). The CDR3 runs 15 residues. From germline, CDR1 is SGHRS and CDR2 YFSETQ. With 4 bases removed from V and 1 base from J, the gap between germline ends came to 14 bases. CDR3 sequence: CASSGRGAPNTEAFF. DNA of the CDR3: TGCGCCAGCAGCGGCAGGGGCGCCCCGAACACTGAAGCTTTCTTT.

Worth noting for this clonotype: A much bigger clone sits one base away, suggesting this may be a read error. The chain is built from TRBV6-5 and TRBJ1-1; D is perhaps TRBD1 (5 bases). The germline V gene has CDR1 MNHEY and CDR2 SVGAGI. This CDR3 has 14 residues. The CDR3 spells CASSFGTSNTEALF. For the CDR3, the DNA is TGTGCCAGCAGTTTCGGGACGTCGAACACTGAAGCTTTATTT.

The V call is TRBV5-5, the J call TRBJ2-2, with D unresolved. From germline, CDR1 is SGHKS and CDR2 YYEKEE (reference sequence). Trimming left V 3 bases short and J 3 bases short, with 12 bases between. This CDR3 has 15 residues. This CDR3 is CASSYSSRDTGELFF. The CDR3 DNA sequence: TGTGCCAGCAGCTATTCTTCAAGGGACACCGGGGAGCTGTTTTTT.

This clonotype was observed a few times. The chain uses TRBV4-1 and TRBJ1-5; maybe TRBD1 (5 bases). V shed 2 bases and J shed 3 bases, with 17 bases lying between them. Germline CDR1 is MGHRA and CDR2 is YSYEKL. The CDR3 is made up of 17 amino acids. In DNA, the CDR3 is TGCGCCAGCAGCCAATTATTGGGGGTTACCTACAATCAGCCCCAGCATTTT. Residues: CASSQLLGVTYNQPQHF.

This clonotype came up a few times. V is TRBV4-1 and J is TRBJ1-2, with D possibly TRBD1 on 6 matching bases. The V end lost 2 bases, the J end lost 7 bases, and 14 bases lay between the germline ends. This CDR3 region has 14 residues. The germline V gene has CDR1 MGHRA and CDR2 YSYEKL. CDR3: CASSQTGGAGGYTF. Written as DNA, the CDR3 is TGCGCCAGCAGCCAAACGGGGGGCGCGGGTGGCTACACCTTC.

The chain employs TRBV11-2 and TRBJ2-2, with D possibly matching TRBD2 (5 bases). This CDR3 comprises 13 residues. The germline V gene encodes CDR1 SGHAT and CDR2 FQNNGV. V lost 5 bases to trimming and J lost 6 bases, with 10 bases between them. In DNA, the CDR3 is TGTGCCAGCAGCCTTGGACTTTCCGGGGAGCTGTTTTTT. Translated: CASSLGLSGELFF.

About this clonotype itself: At one end, the junction sequence differs from germline, possibly due to a read error. The chain recombines TRBV11-1 with TRBJ1-6; tentative D call: TRBD1 (6 bases). This CDR3 spans 15 amino acids. CDR1 is SGHAT and CDR2 is FQDESV in the germline V gene (reference sequence). The CDR3 DNA reads as TGCGCCAGCAGCTTAATCGCAGGGGCCGGATCACCCCTCCGCTTT. Translation: CASSLIAGAGSPLRF.

This chain connects TRBV6-5 to TRBJ2-7, with 7 bases aligning to TRBD1. Trimming took 2 bases from V and 3 from J; bases not matched to a gene: 10. The CDR3 has 16 amino acids. Germline V gene sequence: CDR1 MNHEY, CDR2 SVGAGI. The CDR3 bases are TGTGCCAGCAGTTACCACAGGGGAAGGGGCGACTACGAGCAGTACTTC. This gives the protein CASSYHRGRGDYEQYF.

This clonotype has only a few counts. The chain links TRBV12-3 or TRBV12-4 to TRBJ2-5; D is possibly TRBD2 (6 bases). Trimming pared 2 bases from V and 5 bases from J, leaving 15 bases between. This CDR3 has 15 residues. CDR3 sequence reads: CASSLNDGGWETQYF. The DNA of the CDR3 is TGTGCCAGCAGTTTAAATGATGGAGGGTGGGAGACCCAGTACTTC.

This clonotype has a handful of counts. The chain recombines TRBV12-3 or TRBV12-4 with TRBJ2-2; 9 bases are a match to TRBD2. V was clipped by 6 bases and J by 2 bases; unmatched bases: 7. CDR3 length: 16 residues. CDR3 DNA sequence: TGTGCCAGCAGACCGCGACTAGCGGTTAACACCGGGGAGCTGTTTTTT. This translates into CASRPRLAVNTGELFF.

This clonotype was seen only once. The gene calls are TRBV11-1 and TRBJ2-4; TRBD2 matches 12 bases. CDR1 is SGHAT and CDR2 is FQDESV in the germline V gene (reference sequence). Trimming cost V 8 bases and J 5 bases; bases outside gene matches: 10. The CDR3 has 16 residues. CDR3 region: CASGQASGRAENIQYF. DNA for the CDR3: TGTGCCAGCGGCCAGGCTAGCGGGAGGGCCGAAAACATTCAGTACTTC.

This clonotype has ten or more counts. The chain has TRBV30 and TRBJ2-1; D is unresolved. Between the trimmed V and J ends, which lost 0 bases and 2 bases, there was a span of 14 bases. Germline values: CDR1 GTSNPN, CDR2 SVGIG (reference sequence). The CDR3 length is 16 residues. The CDR3 is CAWSVDPLPAYNEQFF. The CDR3 DNA reads as TGTGCCTGGAGTGTGGATCCCCTTCCCGCCTACAATGAGCAGTTCTTC.

The chain has TRBV6-6 and TRBJ1-5; TRBD1 is a possible D gene (6 bases). CDR3 length: 14 amino acids. The ends were cut back, 6 bases at V and 6 bases at J, with 15 bases in the middle. Germline V CDR1 and CDR2: MNHNY, SVGAGI (reference sequence). The CDR3 DNA follows: TGTGCCAGCAGCATCTACAGGGATCTTCAGCCCCAGCATTTT. Translating gives CASSIYRDLQPQHF.

This clonotype was detected ten times or more. The V gene is TRBV29-1, the J gene TRBJ2-1, with 13 nucleotides matching TRBD2. Germline assignment: CDR1 SQVTM and CDR2 ANQGSEA. J gave up 0 bases and V 7 bases, and 9 bases lay outside the gene matches. This CDR3 spans 17 amino acids. The CDR3 DNA follows: TGCAGCGCTGTACTAGCGGGAGGGCCTTACTCCTACAATGAGCAGTTCTTC. The encoded protein is CSAVLAGGPYSYNEQFF.

Of note for this clonotype: The junction departs from the called germline gene at one end, perhaps through a read error. The V and J genes are TRBV11-2 and TRBJ2-1; TRBD2 aligns across 7 bases. The CDR3 is made up of 16 amino acids. Per the germline V gene, CDR1 is SGHAT and CDR2 is FQNNGV. The chain's CDR3 is CASSLVGTGGRDEQFF. DNA for the CDR3: TGTGCCAGCAGCTTAGTAGGAACGGGAGGCCGGGATGAACAGTTCTTC.

The gene calls are TRBV11-2 and TRBJ2-3, with D uncertain. This CDR3 spans 12 amino acids. V dropped 10 bases and J dropped 5 bases, with 13 bases sitting between them. Germline V gene lookup returns CDR1 SGHAT and CDR2 FQNNGV. Here the CDR3 reads CAINLALDTQYF. The CDR3 bases are TGTGCCATCAACTTAGCTCTAGATACGCAGTATTTT.

There are many counts of this clonotype. This sequence joins TRBV11-2 and TRBJ2-7; D is undetermined. This CDR3 spans 11 amino acids. Germline V gives CDR1 SGHAT, CDR2 FQNNGV. V was cut by 8 bases and J by 4 bases, with 9 bases left in between. The CDR3 sequence is CASLMGYEQYF. CDR3 DNA: TGTGCCAGCTTGATGGGTTACGAGCAGTACTTC. The whole variable domain, remainder taken from reference TRBV11-2 and TRBJ2-7, is EAGVAQSPRYKIIEKRQSVAFWCNPISGHATLYWYQQILGQGPKLLIQFQNNGVVDDSQLPKDRFSAERLKGVDSTLKIQPAKLEDSAVYLCASLMGYEQYFGPGTRLTVT.